This is a list of T cell receptor beta chains from one sample in a study of CD8 T cells in ankylosing spondylitis. Using its own MiXCR run on the 5' RACE reads, TCRdb lists one record per CDR3 protein. The table includes roughly 190,000 distinct CDR3 sequences, over 10% detected once. Sample: blood, either unsorted or a sorted T cell fraction (not recorded which). The receptors stem from a male donor with ankylosing spondylitis or in good health (not recorded which). CDR3s include the opening cysteine and the closing phenylalanine or tryptophan. A D gene is named only where the DNA matches it firmly. Clone size is not always given. Where it is, it says once, few, many or a class for expanded clones.

j_call clone_size d_call v_call cdr3_aa cdr3_nt
TRBJ2-5 many . TRBV5-1 CASSFWPDEETQYF TGCGCCAGCAGCTTCTGGCCGGACGAAGAGACCCAGTACTTC
TRBJ2-2 . . TRBV4-1 CASSPKTSGQNTGELFF TGCGCCAGCAGCCCGAAAACGTCGGGACAGAACACCGGGGAGCTGTTTTTT
TRBJ2-7 many TRBD2 TRBV7-9 CASSRILAGGSEQYF TGTGCCAGCAGCCGAATTCTAGCGGGAGGATCCGAGCAGTACTTC
TRBJ1-2 . TRBD1 TRBV7-9 CASSSSWTGGGGYGYTF TGTGCCAGCAGCTCCTCCTGGACAGGGGGCGGTGGCTATGGCTACACCTTC
TRBJ2-1 . TRBD2 TRBV4-1 CASSDGPGLGYNEQFF TGCGCCAGCAGCGACGGACCGGGACTAGGATACAATGAGCAGTTCTTC
TRBJ1-5 few . TRBV5-1 CASSLDIQGVGGRDQPQHF TGCGCCAGCAGCTTGGACATCCAAGGGGTGGGTGGCAGGGATCAGCCCCAGCATTTT
TRBJ2-3 few TRBD1 TRBV27 CASSFGQGVDTQYF TGTGCCAGCAGTTTCGGACAGGGGGTAGATACGCAGTATTTT
TRBJ2-7 few . TRBV10-2 CASTVLVWGISGFLGEQYF TGCGCCAGCACGGTCCTTGTGTGGGGTATATCGGGTTTTCTGGGTGAGCAGTACTTC
TRBJ2-3 few . TRBV2 CASRGASRTDTQYF TGTGCCAGCAGAGGGGCTAGCCGAACAGATACGCAGTATTTT
TRBJ2-7 . . TRBV7-9 CASSFEGRRHEQYF TGTGCCAGCAGCTTCGAGGGTCGTCGCCACGAGCAGTACTTC
TRBJ2-5 . . TRBV3-1 CASSLPGTSPHKETQYF TGTGCCAGCAGCCTCCCTGGAACAAGTCCCCACAAGGAGACCCAGTACTTC
TRBJ2-7 . TRBD1 TRBV29-1 CSPRDRGSYEQYF TGCAGCCCACGCGACAGGGGCAGCTACGAGCAGTACTTC
TRBJ2-2 . . TRBV7-2 CASSDGDRQGTGELFF TGTGCCAGCAGCGATGGGGATCGGCAGGGTACCGGGGAGCTGTTTTTT
TRBJ1-4 few . TRBV2 CASSTDRELFF TGTGCCAGCAGTACGGACAGAGAGCTGTTTTTT
TRBJ2-1 . . TRBV6-1 CASGVGSYNEQFF TGTGCCAGCGGAGTGGGCTCCTACAATGAGCAGTTCTTC
TRBJ2-3 . TRBD2 TRBV5-1 CASVPGEGPSTDTQYF TGCGCCAGCGTGCCCGGGGAGGGGCCAAGCACAGATACGCAGTATTTT
TRBJ1-2 many . TRBV12-3/TRBV12-4 CASSLGGWYGYTF TGTGCCAGCAGTTTGGGGGGCTGGTATGGCTACACCTTC
TRBJ2-5 few . TRBV3-1 CASSPKVWETQYF TGTGCCAGCAGCCCGAAGGTGTGGGAGACCCAGTACTTC
TRBJ2-3 . TRBD2 TRBV20-1 CSARDLQRSGRALSTDTQYF TGCAGTGCTAGAGACCTACAGCGGAGCGGGAGGGCCCTCAGCACAGATACGCAGTATTTT
TRBJ2-2 . . TRBV3-1 CASSQGAGRTGELFF TGTGCCAGCAGCCAAGGGGCAGGGCGCACCGGGGAGCTGTTTTTT
TRBJ1-5 few TRBD1 TRBV27 CASSLWGTGHNQPQHF TGTGCCAGCAGTTTATGGGGGACAGGCCACAATCAGCCCCAGCATTTT
TRBJ1-1 . . TRBV4-2 CASSRESRNFEAFF TGTGCCAGCAGCCGAGAGTCACGGAATTTTGAAGCTTTCTTT
TRBJ2-7 few TRBD1 TRBV12-3/TRBV12-4 CASSLRGPTPGEQYF TGTGCCAGCAGTTTAAGGGGGCCCACCCCGGGCGAGCAGTACTTC
TRBJ2-7 few TRBD1 TRBV27 CASSQTISGGSSYEQYF TGTGCCAGCAGTCAAACGATCTCAGGGGGTAGCTCCTACGAGCAGTACTTC
TRBJ2-7 few TRBD2 TRBV15 CATSLPGGGRPYEQYF TGTGCCACCAGCCTTCCGGGGGGGGGTCGCCCCTACGAGCAGTACTTC
TRBJ2-2 . . TRBV20-1 CSATEDDTGELFF TGCAGTGCCACGGAAGATGACACCGGGGAGCTGTTTTTT
TRBJ2-1 . TRBD2 TRBV27 CASIKRLAGGYNEQFF TGTGCCAGCATAAAGAGACTAGCGGGAGGCTACAATGAGCAGTTCTTC
TRBJ2-1 . . TRBV5-8 CASNHEQFF TGTGCCAGCAACCATGAGCAGTTCTTC
TRBJ2-3 . . TRBV4-1 CASSQGDPETQYF TGCGCCAGCAGCCAAGGGGACCCCGAGACGCAGTATTTT
TRBJ2-1 . TRBD2 TRBV5-1 CASSWTSGSEQFF TGCGCCAGCAGCTGGACTAGCGGGAGTGAGCAGTTCTTC
TRBJ2-3 many TRBD2 TRBV12-3/TRBV12-4 CASSLGGGTTDTQYF TGTGCCAGCAGTTTAGGCGGGGGAACCACAGATACGCAGTATTTT
TRBJ1-1 few . TRBV6-1 CASSVASNTEAFF TGTGCCAGCAGTGTTGCTTCGAACACTGAAGCTTTCTTT
TRBJ2-7 . TRBD1 TRBV11-2 CASSSLLGQESYEQYF TGTGCCAGCAGCTCACTTCTGGGACAGGAGTCCTACGAGCAGTACTTC
TRBJ1-3 few . TRBV4-1 CASSQDMWGGNTIYF TGCGCCAGCAGCCAAGATATGTGGGGTGGAAACACCATATATTTT
TRBJ2-3 . TRBD2 TRBV20-1 CSARGLAGGPSTDTQYF TGCAGTGCTAGGGGACTAGCGGGAGGGCCTAGCACAGATACGCAGTATTTT
TRBJ2-3 many TRBD2 TRBV29-1 CSVEVPPGLAGDYISTDTQYF TGCAGCGTTGAAGTCCCACCGGGACTAGCGGGAGACTACATTAGCACAGATACGCAGTATTTT
TRBJ2-7 . . TRBV12-5 CASASYGGSYEQYF TGTGCTAGTGCCTCCTACGGCGGGTCCTACGAGCAGTACTTC
TRBJ2-1 . TRBD2 TRBV20-1 CSAPGAGVGNEQFF TGCAGTGCCCCTGGGGCGGGGGTGGGCAATGAGCAGTTCTTC
TRBJ2-3 . TRBD2 TRBV4-2 CASSQAGGTHTDTQYF TGTGCCAGCAGCCAAGCGGGGGGAACCCACACAGATACGCAGTATTTT
TRBJ2-5 . . TRBV5-1 CASSFFLSSGPLGQETQYF TGCGCCAGCAGCTTCTTCCTCTCGTCCGGGCCTCTTGGCCAGGAGACCCAGTACTTC
TRBJ2-3 few . TRBV27 CASTLMHTDTQYF TGTGCCAGCACCCTTATGCACACAGATACGCAGTATTTT
TRBJ1-1 . . TRBV30 CAWSVLGVGEAFF TGTGCCTGGAGTGTTTTGGGGGTCGGTGAAGCTTTCTTT
TRBJ1-5 few . TRBV3-1 CACSQEPGAIQPQHF TGTGCCTGCAGCCAAGAACCAGGGGCGATTCAGCCCCAGCATTTT
TRBJ2-7 . TRBD2 TRBV4-1 CASSRGLAGLSEQYF TGCGCCAGCAGCCGGGGACTAGCGGGTCTCTCCGAGCAGTACTTC
TRBJ1-1 . TRBD1 TRBV29-1 CSALVWTGEAFF TGCAGCGCCCTGGTTTGGACAGGGGAAGCTTTCTTT